A selection of T cell receptor beta chains follows, all from one sample in a study of cytomegalovirus exposure and HLA in healthy donors. Some clones are missing from TCRdb's copy, which holds only in-frame ones; the method was immunoSEQ multiplex PCR. The sample includes about 130,000 clones, 80% to 90% seen only once; the top ten take around 5.2%. The sample taken for sequencing was PBMCs. These receptors all stem from a woman aged 25 to 39 in good health and CMV-seronegative. The CDR3 runs from the conserved cysteine through the conserved F or W. The order of the fields is J gene, V gene, clone size, D gene, CDR3 protein, CDR3 DNA. The D gene is left open where the match is weak. A row's size may be missing; if present it is once, few, many or a size class.

TRBJ2-3 TRBV4-2 NA TRBD2 CASSQEALTAGLAGVRDTQYF TGTGCCAGCAGCCAAGAAGCTTTGACGGCAGGACTAGCGGGAGTGAGAGATACGCAGTATTTT
TRBJ1-1 TRBV15 NA NA CATSRDRASNTEAFF TGTGCCACCAGCAGAGACAGGGCCTCAAACACTGAAGCTTTCTTT
TRBJ2-1 TRBV28 NA TRBD2 CASSTKSPLAGGYNEQFF TGTGCCAGCAGCACTAAATCCCCCCTAGCGGGAGGCTACAATGAGCAGTTCTTC
TRBJ2-3 TRBV7-8 NA TRBD2 CASSLGSGGTDTQYF TGTGCCAGCAGCTTAGGGAGCGGGGGCACAGATACGCAGTATTTT
TRBJ2-6 TRBV7-2 NA NA CASTNRGGANVLTF TGTGCCAGCACCAATAGGGGTGGGGCCAACGTCCTGACTTTC
TRBJ1-1 TRBV9 NA NA CASSVAGSRTEAFF TGTGCCAGCAGCGTAGCGGGGTCGAGGACTGAAGCTTTCTTT
TRBJ1-2 TRBV5-8 NA NA CASSRRWGRIVLYGYTF TGTGCCAGCAGTCGCCGGTGGGGGAGGATAGTACTCTATGGCTACACCTTC
TRBJ1-5 TRBV19 NA TRBD1 CASRRQGLGNQPQHF TGTGCCAGTAGAAGACAGGGGCTGGGTAATCAGCCCCAGCATTTT
TRBJ2-7 TRBV7-9 NA TRBD1 CASSPPFRGRSYEQYF TGTGCCAGCAGCCCCCCTTTCAGGGGGCGGTCCTACGAGCAGTACTTC
TRBJ2-7 TRBV27 NA NA CASSLGGSSYEQYF TGTGCCAGCAGTTTAGGGGGGAGCTCCTACGAGCAGTACTTC
TRBJ2-5 TRBV7-9 NA TRBD1 CASSRGQQETQYF TGTGCCAGCAGCCGGGGACAGCAAGAGACCCAGTACTTC
TRBJ2-7 TRBV6-6 NA TRBD2 CASWGGEQYF TGTGCCAGCTGGGGGGGTGAGCAGTACTTC
TRBJ1-5 TRBV19 few NA CASSMVFGGHSNQPQHF TGTGCCAGTAGTATGGTATTCGGGGGGCATAGCAATCAGCCCCAGCATTTT
TRBJ1-2 TRBV28 NA TRBD1 CAGRTDTGGKAYGYTF TGTGCCGGCAGAACCGATACAGGGGGGAAGGCCTATGGCTACACCTTC
TRBJ2-7 TRBV28 NA TRBD1 CASRRTGGNYEQYF TGTGCCAGCAGGCGGACAGGGGGCAACTACGAGCAGTACTTC